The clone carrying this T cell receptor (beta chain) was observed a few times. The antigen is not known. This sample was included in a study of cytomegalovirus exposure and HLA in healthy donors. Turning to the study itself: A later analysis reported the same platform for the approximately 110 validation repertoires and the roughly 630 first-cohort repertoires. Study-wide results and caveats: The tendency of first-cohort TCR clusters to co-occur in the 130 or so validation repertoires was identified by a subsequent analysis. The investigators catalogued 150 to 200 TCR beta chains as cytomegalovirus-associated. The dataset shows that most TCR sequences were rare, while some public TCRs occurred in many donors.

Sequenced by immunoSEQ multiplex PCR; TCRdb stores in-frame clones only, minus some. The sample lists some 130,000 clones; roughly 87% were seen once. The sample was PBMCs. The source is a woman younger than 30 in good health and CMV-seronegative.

The CDR3 here is CATSRVGGRLFF. The CDR3 nucleotides are TGTGCCACCAGCAGAGTAGGAGGACGTTTGTTTTTT. This rearrangement joins TRBV15 to TRBJ1-4; the D is unclear. The germline CDR1 and CDR2 sequences are LNHNV and YYDKDF (reference sequence). The CDR3 is made up of 12 amino acids. The V end lost 1 base, the J end lost 15 bases, and 12 bases lay between the germline ends.